This TCR beta chain was sequenced for a study of Ad26.COV2.S vaccination and SARS-CoV-2 variants. Overall study context: Trial arm assignment for the donor was COV1001 Ad26.COV2.S. In the study, Ad26.COV2.S was injected intramuscularly once, or twice 56 days apart.

Findings and caveats of the study: Vaccinees displayed broader spike-specific TCR repertoires than placebo recipients.

Clones were sequenced by immunoSEQ multiplex PCR, and TCRdb holds only the in-frame ones, with some missing. The table has 250,000 to 300,000 clones, approximately 89% seen once. Worth noting for this clone: Its specificity is not known.

Germline CDR1 reads LNHDA; CDR2 reads SQIVND (reference sequence). This CDR3 has 13 amino acids. V lost 8 bases, J lost 2 bases, and 12 bases lay in between. Treatment: roughly 19 received Ad26.COV2.S at low or high dose, single or two shots; about 5 received placebo; per-sample allocation not given. After the first vaccine or placebo injection, samples were drawn on day 63. Vaccine was an Ad26 vector expressing Wuhan-strain SARS-CoV-2 spike. The chain joins TRBV19 to TRBJ1-2; possible D gene TRBD1, 5 bases. The TCR was taken from a person between 18 and 65 years old who received the Ad26.COV2.S COVID-19 vaccine or a placebo. The starting material was peripheral blood, obtained in a trial of Ad26.COV2.S vaccine versus placebo. CDR3 coding DNA: TGTGCCAGTCGGGACCTAATCAACTATGGCTACACCTTC. It specifies CASRDLINYGYTF.